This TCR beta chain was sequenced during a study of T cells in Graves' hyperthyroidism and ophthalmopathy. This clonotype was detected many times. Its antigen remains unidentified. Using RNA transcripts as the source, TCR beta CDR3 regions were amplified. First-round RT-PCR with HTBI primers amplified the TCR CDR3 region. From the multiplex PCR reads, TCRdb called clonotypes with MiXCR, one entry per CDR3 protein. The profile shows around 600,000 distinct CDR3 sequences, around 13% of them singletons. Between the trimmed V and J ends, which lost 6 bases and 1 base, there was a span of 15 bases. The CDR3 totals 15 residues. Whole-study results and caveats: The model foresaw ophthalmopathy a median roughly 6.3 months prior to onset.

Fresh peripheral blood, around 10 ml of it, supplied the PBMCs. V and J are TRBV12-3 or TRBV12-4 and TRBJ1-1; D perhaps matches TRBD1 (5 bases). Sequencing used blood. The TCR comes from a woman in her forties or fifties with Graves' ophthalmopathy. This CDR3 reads CASRRGVGENTEAFF. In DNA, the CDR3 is TGTGCCAGCAGACGGGGGGTCGGGGAGAACACTGAAGCTTTCTTT.